Sequencing of this TCR beta chain was carried out in a study of blood T cells in healthy people across ages. Study-level findings and limits: The fall in TCR beta diversity per million T cells was roughly linear with age. Naive T cell percentage showed a strong correlation with TCR beta diversity.

Turning to this clonotype: What it binds is not known.

A sample-barcoded 5' primer and a J-beta primer mix were used in a second PCR of roughly 7 to 11 cycles. Every cDNA molecule carried a tag from a template-switch adaptor bearing 12 random nucleotides. A minimum of 3 million CDR3-containing paired-end reads was obtained for each sample. One entry per CDR3 protein, called by TCRdb with MiXCR from the 5' RACE reads. Among 1.2 million to 1.5 million distinct CDR3 sequences listed, around two fifths were seen once. J lost 0 bases, V lost 3 bases, and 7 bases had no gene match. The length of the CDR3 is 17 residues. Germline lookup yields CDR1 MNHEY and CDR2 SVGAGI.

This receptor was obtained from a woman younger than 30 in good health. The sequenced sample was blood. J is TRBJ2-1 and V is TRBV6-5; TRBD2 matches at 8 bases. CDR3 residues: CASSYFPTSASYNEQFF. The DNA for the CDR3 is TGTGCCAGCAGTTATTTCCCGACTAGCGCCTCCTACAATGAGCAGTTCTTC.